The 30 T cell receptor beta chains below were found in one sample sequenced in a study of tumor and adjacent non-tumor tissue in lung cancer. TCRbeta libraries were built with three rounds of nested PCR, modified from ARM-PCR. Each CDR3 protein gets one entry after TCRdb re-called the multiplex PCR reads with MiXCR. This table has over 110,000 distinct CDR3 sequences, around 66% appearing once. RNA was extracted from bulk tissue without any cell sorting. Sample: lung tumor tissue. The receptor set was obtained from a man in his 60s with small cell lung cancer.

As concerns this clonotype: A junction end diverges from the germline sequence, so it may reflect a read error. The gene calls are TRBV6-1 and TRBJ1-6; D gene ambiguous. Germline V gives CDR1 MNHNS, CDR2 SASEGT. The CDR3 covers 16 residues. The CDR3 here is CASSPERLFYNSPLHF. In DNA, the CDR3 is TGCGCCAGCAGTCCTGAACGGTTGTTCTATAATTCACCCCTCCACTTT.

The CDR3 reads CASSHPLEGDTGELFF. CDR3 in DNA: TGCGCCAGCAGCCATCCCCTAGAGGGAGACACCGGGGAGCTGTTTTTT. The chain is built from TRBV4-1 and TRBJ2-2; a possible D gene is TRBD2 (5 bases). The germline gives CDR1 MGHRA, CDR2 YSYEKL. Between the trimmed V and J ends, which lost 3 bases and 3 bases, there was a span of 14 bases. The length of the CDR3 is 16 residues.

This sequence joins TRBV11-1 and TRBJ2-7; 10 bases are shared with TRBD1. Germline values: CDR1 SGHAT, CDR2 FQDESV (reference sequence). This CDR3 is 15 amino acids long. V trimming: 5 bases; J trimming: 1 base; junction bases outside the gene matches: 5. CDR3 protein: CASSADRGPSYEQYF. DNA of the CDR3: TGTGCCAGCAGCGCAGACAGGGGGCCGTCCTACGAGCAGTACTTC.

Worth noting for this clonotype: Being one base from a much bigger clone, this may be a read error. The chain has TRBV29-1 and TRBJ2-5; a possible D gene is TRBD2 (5 bases). The germline gives CDR1 SQVTM, CDR2 ANQGSEA. The CDR3 is 13 residues long. In DNA form, the CDR3 reads TGCAGCGTTGGCGCAAACCTGGGAGAGATCCAGTACTTC. It yields the protein CSVGANLGEIQYF.

The chain couples TRBV7-9 to TRBJ2-3; no firm D call. V lost 5 bases and J lost 4, with 7 bases in between. CDR1 is SEHNR, CDR2 FQNEAQ, per germline (reference sequence). This CDR3 spans 12 amino acids. As DNA, the CDR3 is TGTGCCAGCAGCACGAGCCCAGATACGCAGTATTTT. Protein product: CASSTSPDTQYF.

Concerning this clonotype itself: Sequence at one end of the junction differs from germline and may be a read error. The V and J genes are TRBV13 and TRBJ2-3; no clear D. Germline lookup yields CDR1 PRHDT and CDR2 FYEKMQ (reference sequence). This CDR3 region has 13 residues. CDR3 loop: CASSPWMADTQCF. The CDR3 nucleotides are TGTGCCAGCAGCCCATGGATGGCAGATACGCAGTGTTTT.

Comments on this clonotype: Without the conserved terminal phenylalanine or tryptophan, this CDR3 likely stems from a read error. The CDR3 nucleotides read TGTGCCAGCAGCGTCGTGCTCACCAATGAGCAGTTCATC. Encoded protein: CASSVVLTNEQFI. The genes are TRBV11-2 and TRBJ2-1; D gene unclear. Trimming pared 5 bases from V and 6 bases from J, leaving 11 bases between. The CDR3 runs to 13 residues. Germline lookup yields CDR1 SGHAT and CDR2 FQNNGV.

With respect to this clonotype: Mismatch with germline at one junction end may stem from a read error. The V call is TRBV20-1, the J call TRBJ2-7, with no clear D. The V gene's germline CDR1 is DFQATT and CDR2 SNEGSKA (reference sequence). This CDR3 comprises 15 residues. The CDR3: CSARDFRNPSYEKYF. Here the CDR3 DNA reads TGCAGTGCTAGAGATTTCAGAAATCCCTCCTACGAGAAGTACTTC.

This clonotype was picked up one time. As the CDR3 is not closed by the conserved phenylalanine or tryptophan, this likely results from a read error. The chain has TRBV5-8 and TRBJ1-2; 7 positions agree with TRBD1. The CDR3 is made up of 15 amino acids. V lost 4 bases and J lost 4; bases outside the gene matches: 10. The germline CDR1 and CDR2 sequences are SGHTS and YDEGEE. The CDR3 DNA reads TGTGCCAGCAGCCACGGGACAGCCCGGGGCTATGGCTACACCTCA. Amino acid sequence: CASSHGTARGYGYTS.

A word on this clonotype: This could be a read error, since a much larger clone is one nucleotide away. The chain employs TRBV6-1 and TRBJ2-3, with TRBD1 as a possible D gene (6 bases). CDR3 length equals 13 residues. Trimming took off 7 bases at V and 5 bases at J, with 13 bases between the two ends. CDR1 MNHNS and CDR2 SASEGT come from the germline V gene. The CDR3 region is CASKRQVVDTQYF. CDR3 bases: TGTGCCAGCAAAAGACAGGTCGTAGATACGCAGTATTTT.

In the case of this clonotype: Given a much more abundant clone one base away, this may be a read error. CDR3 in amino acids: CASSSGQGSYKQYF. For the CDR3, the DNA is TGTGCCAGCAGTTCAGGGCAGGGGTCCTACAAGCAGTACTTC. The rearrangement uses TRBV28 and TRBJ2-7, with D possibly TRBD1 on 6 matching bases. The CDR3 is 14 amino acids. Germline lookup yields CDR1 MDHEN and CDR2 SYDVKM.

A note on this clonotype: The conserved final phenylalanine or tryptophan is absent from the CDR3, which likely points to a read error. The chain joins TRBV24-1 to TRBJ2-2; D is uncertain. This CDR3 spans 15 amino acids. Per germline, CDR1 KGHDR and CDR2 SFDVKD. The CDR3 DNA reads as TGTGACACCAGTGACCCTTGGAGAGGTACCGGGGAGCTGTTTCTT. This sequence encodes CDTSDPWRGTGELFL.

This clonotype was counted a single time. V usage is TRBV6-1 and J usage is TRBJ2-2; 11 bases fit TRBD2. CDR3 length: 16 residues. V lost 10 bases and J lost 13; bases outside the gene matches: 20. Per the germline V gene, CDR1 is MNHNS and CDR2 is SASEGT. The CDR3 nucleotides are TGTGCCACCACGATCCCGGGACTAGCGGTCCCCTGGGTGCTGTTTTTT. This encodes CATTIPGLAVPWVLFF.

To note about this clonotype: It may be a read error: a sequence one base away is much more abundant. The rearrangement links TRBV6-1 to TRBJ2-1, with 10 bases identical to TRBD2. The CDR3 is 15 amino acids. Per the germline V gene, CDR1 is MNHNS and CDR2 is SASEGT. J gave up 9 bases and V 9 bases, and 14 bases lay outside the gene matches. The CDR3 reads CARSSTGAGGSEQFF. CDR3 bases: TGTGCCAGGAGTTCGACGGGAGCGGGAGGGTCTGAGCAGTTCTTC.

The table lists this clonotype with many counts. The chain joins TRBV11-2 to TRBJ2-1; D ambiguous. CDR1 and CDR2 (germline): SGHAT, FQNNGV. Trimming left V 6 bases short and J 0 bases short, with 15 bases between. CDR3 length: 16 residues. CDR3 loop: CASSSDPASSYNEQFF. DNA for the CDR3: TGTGCCAGCAGTTCCGATCCCGCAAGCTCCTACAATGAGCAGTTCTTC.

CDR3 sequence reads: CASSLNSGNINEQFF. In DNA form, the CDR3 reads TGCGCCAGCAGCTTGAATAGCGGGAATATAAATGAGCAGTTCTTC. The chain employs TRBV5-1 and TRBJ2-1; TRBD2 matches at 8 bases. Germline V gene sequence: CDR1 SGHRS, CDR2 YFSETQ. V trimming: 1 base; J trimming: 7 bases; junction bases outside the gene matches: 7. CDR3 length equals 15 residues.

In its sample, this clonotype was seen many times. The gene calls are TRBV6-6 and TRBJ1-4; D unresolved. CDR1 is MNHNY, CDR2 SVGAGI, per germline (reference sequence). The length of the CDR3 is 14 residues. The ends were cut back, 7 bases at V and 0 bases at J, with 9 bases in the middle. The CDR3 loop is CASNFIPTNEKLFF. The DNA for the CDR3 is TGTGCCAGCAATTTCATACCAACTAATGAAAAACTGTTTTTT.

Regarding this clonotype: A read error may explain this, as a much larger clone is one base away. This chain joins TRBV5-4 and TRBJ2-1; no firm D call. This CDR3 spans 13 amino acids. Germline V gene lookup returns CDR1 SGHNT and CDR2 YYREEE (reference sequence). Trimming stripped 0 bases from V and 5 bases from J, with 6 bases between. CDR3 sequence: CASSLGSDNEQFF. The CDR3 DNA reads TGTGCCAGCAGCTTGGGATCGGACAATGAGCAGTTCTTC.

The chain uses TRBV4-1 and TRBJ2-2, with D uncertain. The germline CDR1 and CDR2 sequences are MGHRA and YSYEKL. V was pared by 0 bases and J by 3 bases, with 5 bases between. CDR3 size: 14 residues. The CDR3 coding sequence is TGCGCCAGCAGCCAAGAAGTAGACACCGGGGAGCTGTTTTTT. It specifies CASSQEVDTGELFF.

As regards this clonotype: Compared with germline, one end of the junction differs, possibly owing to a read error. The rearrangement joins TRBV11-2 to TRBJ1-5; D remains unclear. Germline lookup yields CDR1 SGHAT and CDR2 FQNNGV. This CDR3 is built from 15 residues. The DNA for the CDR3 is TGTGCCAGCAGCCCCCACGGGGTTAGCAATCAGCCCCAGCGTTTT. This sequence encodes CASSPHGVSNQPQRF.

This clonotype was seen once. The gene calls are TRBV29-1 and TRBJ1-1; unclear D gene. The germline CDR1 and CDR2 sequences are SQVTM and ANQGSEA. This CDR3 has 14 residues. V lost 4 bases and J lost 3, with 15 bases in between. This CDR3 is CSVGWAFRDTEAFF. In DNA form, the CDR3 reads TGCAGCGTTGGGTGGGCTTTTCGTGACACTGAAGCTTTCTTT.

This clonotype was seen only once. With a much larger clone just one base away, this may be a read error. The chain is built from TRBV12-3 or TRBV12-4 and TRBJ2-3; D ambiguous. This CDR3 has 11 amino acids. This CDR3 reads CASSSLDAQYF. In nucleotides, the CDR3 is TGTGCCAGCAGCTCCTTAGATGCGCAGTATTTT.

In the case of this clonotype: This may stem from a read error, because a much larger clone lies one nucleotide away. J is TRBJ1-4 and V is TRBV20-1; the D is unclear. Germline V gene lookup returns CDR1 DFQATT and CDR2 SNEGSKA (reference sequence). CDR3 size: 10 residues. This CDR3 reads CSASWEKLLF. CDR3 nucleotides: TGCAGTGCTAGCTGGGAAAAACTGTTATTT.

The chain employs TRBV5-6 and TRBJ2-4; 12 nucleotides match TRBD1. In germline, CDR1 is SGHDT, CDR2 YYEEEE. The CDR3 runs to 15 residues. The junction had 5 bases not matched to a gene; V was cut back by 3 bases and J by 7 bases. CDR3 residues: CASSSPGQGANIQYF. As DNA, the CDR3 is TGTGCCAGCAGCTCTCCGGGACAGGGGGCGAACATTCAGTACTTC.

The sample holds many counts of this clonotype. The chain links TRBV11-1 to TRBJ2-1, with D perhaps assigned TRBD1 or TRBD2 (6 bases each). The CDR3 runs 18 residues. From germline, CDR1 is SGHAT and CDR2 FQDESV (reference sequence). The V end lost 5 bases, the J end lost 9 bases, and 29 bases lay between the germline ends. CDR3 nucleotides: TGTGCCAGCAGCCGCGGCCCGGGGGCGGTGCCGCCCTACGGTGAGCAGTTCTTC. The encoded protein is CASSRGPGAVPPYGEQFF.

As concerns this clonotype: This may arise from a read error, as a much more abundant clone is one base away. The rearrangement links TRBV6-2 or TRBV6-3 to TRBJ2-2; D call uncertain. CDR1 is MNHEY, CDR2 SVGEGT, per germline. The V end lost 6 bases, the J end lost 9 bases, and 11 bases lay between the germline ends. The CDR3 is 12 residues long. This CDR3 is CASRTTTRELFF. CDR3 nucleotide sequence: TGTGCCAGCAGAACCACAACCAGGGAGCTGTTTTTT.

This clonotype was seen a handful of times. A much larger clone lies a single base off, so this may be a read error. The V and J genes are TRBV20-1 and TRBJ2-3; 7 bases match TRBD2. Germline CDR1 DFQATT, CDR2 SNEGSKA (reference sequence). Losses at the gene ends were 4 bases for V and 2 bases for J; bases not matched to a gene: 6. This CDR3 has 14 residues. The CDR3 sequence: CSATTSGDTDTQYF. CDR3 nucleotides: TGCAGTGCTACTACAAGCGGGGACACAGATACGCAGTATTTT.

A few counts support this clonotype. J is TRBJ1-1 and V is TRBV5-1, with D unresolved. CDR1 and CDR2 from the germline V gene are SGHRS and YFSETQ. This CDR3 is built from 14 residues. The V end lost 4 bases, the J end lost 4 bases, and 14 bases lay between the germline ends. The CDR3 DNA reads as TGCGCCAGCAGCCGAGAACCACACACCACTGAAGCTTTCTTT. It encodes CASSREPHTTEAFF.

This clonotype was detected a few times. The V and J genes are TRBV28 and TRBJ1-2, with D tentatively TRBD1 (5 bases). This CDR3 has 14 residues. Germline V lookup: CDR1 MDHEN, CDR2 SYDVKM. Trimming took off 4 bases at V and 8 bases at J, with 17 bases between the two ends. The CDR3, as DNA: TGTGCCAGCAGTTCCCTCCGGGGGTTGGGGGGCTACACCTTC. It codes for CASSSLRGLGGYTF.

Worth noting for this clonotype: A much more abundant neighbour one base away suggests this may be a read error. V usage is TRBV5-1 and J usage is TRBJ1-1; D ambiguous. CDR3 size: 13 residues. Per the germline V gene, CDR1 is SGHRS and CDR2 is YFSETQ. V gave up 6 bases and J gave up 3 bases, with 12 bases separating them. The CDR3 sequence is CASTGFSDTEAFF. CDR3 in DNA: TGCGCCAGCACCGGCTTCTCGGACACTGAAGCTTTCTTT.